Listed below are T cell receptor beta chains from one sample, sequenced in a study of cytomegalovirus exposure and HLA in healthy donors. Here immunoSEQ multiplex PCR was the method, and the copy in TCRdb shows in-frame clones only, minus some. The repertoire holds over 150,000 clones, with around 80% as singletons. Sequencing was done on a sample of PBMCs. Source of these receptors: a woman in her forties in good health and CMV-seronegative. Both conserved end residues are part of each CDR3. Fields, in order: V gene, D gene, clone size, J gene, CDR3 protein, CDR3 DNA. D genes are given only for firm matches. Size tells how often a clone was seen (once, few, many) or the class of an expanded clone, and some rows leave it out.

V: TRBV7-6
D: -
size: once
J: TRBJ2-3
CDR3: CASSSRLGGTDTQYF
DNA: TGTGCCAGCAGCTCTCGACTAGGCGGCACAGATACGCAGTATTTT

V: TRBV10-3
D: TRBD1
size: -
J: TRBJ2-7
CDR3: CAISPNRDRQYF
DNA: TGTGCCATCAGTCCTAACCGGGACAGGCAGTACTTC

V: TRBV5-8
D: TRBD1
size: few
J: TRBJ1-5
CDR3: CASTPWTGGTQPQHF
DNA: TGTGCCAGCACGCCGTGGACAGGGGGCACTCAGCCCCAGCATTTT

V: TRBV19
D: -
size: -
J: TRBJ2-7
CDR3: CASSVGTSSYEQYF
DNA: TGTGCCAGTAGTGTCGGGACATCATCCTACGAGCAGTACTTC

V: TRBV10-3
D: TRBD1
size: -
J: TRBJ2-7
CDR3: CAISRDRSTYEQYF
DNA: TGTGCCATCAGCCGGGACAGGTCGACCTACGAGCAGTACTTC

V: TRBV7-8
D: -
size: -
J: TRBJ2-3
CDR3: CASSLALGGASTDTQYF
DNA: TGTGCCAGCAGCTTAGCGCTGGGGGGGGCGAGCACAGATACGCAGTATTTT

V: TRBV27
D: TRBD1
size: -
J: TRBJ1-1
CDR3: CASRLTGGSEAFF
DNA: TGTGCCAGCAGGCTAACAGGGGGCTCTGAAGCTTTCTTT

V: TRBV28
D: -
size: -
J: TRBJ2-5
CDR3: CASSPPSVETQYF
DNA: TGTGCCAGCAGCCCCCCTAGCGTAGAGACCCAGTACTTC

V: TRBV28
D: TRBD1
size: few
J: TRBJ2-2
CDR3: CASRSPGTGDTGELFF
DNA: TGTGCCAGCAGATCTCCCGGGACAGGGGACACCGGGGAGCTGTTTTTT

V: TRBV29-1
D: -
size: -
J: TRBJ1-1
CDR3: CSAHYRVDTEAFF
DNA: TGCAGCGCCCACTACAGGGTAGACACTGAAGCTTTCTTT

V: TRBV6-1
D: TRBD1
size: -
J: TRBJ2-7
CDR3: CASSEAGTGSHEQYF
DNA: TGTGCCAGCAGTGAAGCGGGGACAGGGTCACACGAGCAGTACTTC

V: TRBV4-2
D: TRBD2
size: once
J: TRBJ2-6
CDR3: CASSQPLAGGSGANVLTF
DNA: TGTGCCAGCAGCCAGCCACTAGCGGGGGGGAGTGGGGCCAACGTCCTGACTTTC

V: TRBV4-1
D: -
size: -
J: TRBJ1-1
CDR3: CASTLLGSSYTEAFF
DNA: TGCGCCAGCACCCTCCTCGGTTCGTCCTACACTGAAGCTTTCTTT

V: TRBV5-1
D: -
size: -
J: TRBJ1-2
CDR3: CASREAGHGYTF
DNA: TGCGCCAGCAGAGAAGCAGGGCATGGCTACACCTTC

V: TRBV6-5
D: -
size: -
J: TRBJ2-2
CDR3: CASIRLNTGELFF
DNA: TGTGCCAGCATCAGGTTGAACACCGGGGAGCTGTTTTTT

V: TRBV2
D: TRBD2
size: -
J: TRBJ2-3
CDR3: CASSDWASGSTDTQYF
DNA: TGTGCCAGCAGTGATTGGGCTAGCGGGAGCACAGATACGCAGTATTTT

V: TRBV7-8
D: -
size: once
J: TRBJ1-5
CDR3: CASSPWTARGNQPQHF
DNA: TGTGCCAGCAGCCCCTGGACAGCCAGAGGCAATCAGCCCCAGCATTTT

V: TRBV6-1
D: -
size: -
J: TRBJ1-3
CDR3: CASQRSGNTIYF
DNA: TGTGCCAGTCAGCGCTCTGGAAACACCATATATTTT

V: TRBV7-2
D: TRBD1
size: -
J: TRBJ1-1
CDR3: CASRGRTGEGTEAFF
DNA: TGTGCCAGCAGAGGGAGGACAGGGGAGGGCACTGAAGCTTTCTTT

V: TRBV19
D: -
size: -
J: TRBJ2-3
CDR3: CASSMWGGTDTQYF
DNA: TGTGCCAGTAGTATGTGGGGGGGCACAGATACGCAGTATTTT

V: TRBV6-5
D: -
size: -
J: TRBJ2-7
CDR3: CASRGGQTFYEQYF
DNA: TGTGCCAGCAGGGGGGGACAGACTTTCTACGAGCAGTACTTC

V: TRBV5-1
D: TRBD1
size: once
J: TRBJ1-2
CDR3: CASSLGVPGQGNGYTF
DNA: TGCGCCAGCAGCTTGGGCGTACCGGGACAGGGTAATGGCTACACCTTC

V: TRBV28
D: -
size: -
J: TRBJ1-2
CDR3: CASSLAGDYGYTF
DNA: TGTGCCAGCAGTCTGGCGGGAGACTATGGCTACACCTTC

V: TRBV21-1
D: -
size: -
J: TRBJ1-3
CDR3: CASSTQGTGTEGNTIYF
DNA: TGTGCCAGCAGCACCCAAGGGACAGGGACGGAAGGAAACACCATATATTTT

V: TRBV1
D: -
size: -
J: TRBJ1-6
CDR3: CTSSQIGFPDRSYSPLHF
DNA: TGCACCAGCAGCCAAATCGGATTCCCGGACAGATCTTATTCACCCCTCCACTTT

V: TRBV5-1
D: -
size: -
J: TRBJ1-1
CDR3: CASSLVSGGSEAFF
DNA: TGCGCCAGCAGCTTGGTGTCCGGCGGCTCGGAAGCTTTCTTT

V: TRBV5-1
D: TRBD2
size: -
J: TRBJ2-1
CDR3: CASSVGLVYNEQFF
DNA: TGCGCCAGCAGCGTGGGACTAGTCTACAATGAGCAGTTCTTC

V: TRBV27
D: -
size: once
J: TRBJ1-6
CDR3: CASSISYNSPLHF
DNA: TGTGCCAGCTCCATCAGTTATAATTCACCCCTCCACTTT

V: TRBV29-1
D: -
size: -
J: TRBJ2-7
CDR3: CSVLSSAHEQYF
DNA: TGCAGCGTCCTATCTAGCGCCCACGAGCAGTACTTC

V: TRBV7-9
D: -
size: -
J: TRBJ2-1
CDR3: CASSIFEGTEQFF
DNA: TGTGCCAGCAGCATCTTCGAGGGTACTGAGCAGTTCTTC

V: TRBV4-2
D: TRBD1
size: -
J: TRBJ1-1
CDR3: CASIQGTQGYPGKAFF
DNA: TGTGCCAGCATCCAAGGCACACAGGGGTACCCCGGTAAAGCTTTCTTT

V: TRBV7-8
D: TRBD1
size: -
J: TRBJ2-5
CDR3: CASSGIRDRETQYF
DNA: TGTGCCAGCAGTGGAATCCGGGACAGAGAGACCCAGTACTTC

V: TRBV2
D: -
size: -
J: TRBJ1-1
CDR3: CASSRGWGGTEAFF
DNA: TGTGCCAGCAGCCGAGGGTGGGGGGGCACTGAAGCTTTCTTT

V: TRBV29-1
D: -
size: -
J: TRBJ2-6
CDR3: CSVEVPGTGANVLTF
DNA: TGCAGCGTTGAGGTCCCGGGGACTGGGGCCAACGTCCTGACTTTC

V: TRBV11-3
D: TRBD2
size: -
J: TRBJ2-3
CDR3: CASSRGLAGGTDTQYF
DNA: TGTGCCAGCAGCAGGGGACTAGCGGGAGGCACAGATACGCAGTATTTT

V: TRBV28
D: -
size: -
J: TRBJ1-5
CDR3: CASSRREGVGQPQHF
DNA: TGTGCCAGCAGCCGAAGGGAGGGAGTAGGTCAGCCCCAGCATTTT

V: TRBV5-6
D: -
size: -
J: TRBJ1-2
CDR3: CASSLGRGRHGYTF
DNA: TGTGCCAGCAGCTTGGGCAGGGGTAGGCATGGCTACACCTTC

V: TRBV21-1
D: -
size: few
J: TRBJ2-1
CDR3: CASSNREAYNEQFF
DNA: TGTGCCAGCAGCAACCGGGAGGCCTACAATGAGCAGTTCTTC

V: TRBV2
D: TRBD1
size: -
J: TRBJ2-3
CDR3: CASSLTGITDTQYF
DNA: TGTGCCAGCAGTCTGACAGGGATCACAGATACGCAGTATTTT

V: TRBV6-1
D: -
size: -
J: TRBJ2-1
CDR3: CASSESFVAGRDEQFF
DNA: TGTGCCAGCAGTGAATCATTTGTGGCGGGGCGGGATGAGCAGTTCTTC